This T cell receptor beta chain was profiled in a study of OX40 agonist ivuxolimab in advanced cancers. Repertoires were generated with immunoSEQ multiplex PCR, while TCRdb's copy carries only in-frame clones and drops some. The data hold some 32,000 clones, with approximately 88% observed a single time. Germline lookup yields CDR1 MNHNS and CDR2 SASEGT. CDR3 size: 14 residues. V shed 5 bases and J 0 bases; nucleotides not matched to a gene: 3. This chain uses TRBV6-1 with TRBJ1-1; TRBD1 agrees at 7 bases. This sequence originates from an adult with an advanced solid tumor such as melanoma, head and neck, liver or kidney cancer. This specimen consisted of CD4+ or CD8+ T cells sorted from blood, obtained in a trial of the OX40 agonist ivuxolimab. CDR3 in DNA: TGTGCCAGCAGTCCCGGGACAGTGAACACTGAAGCTTTCTTT. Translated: CASSPGTVNTEAFF.